Below are 10 T cell receptor beta chains sequenced from a single sample in a study of blood T cell repertoires in COVID-19. Measured with immunoSEQ multiplex PCR; TCRdb has only the in-frame clones, and not every one. The sample records around 350,000 clones, 70% to 90% being singletons. Sample: peripheral blood. These receptor sequences come from a human donor in a cohort sampled during active COVID-19.

This clone was observed once. The gene calls are TRBV7-2 and TRBJ2-7, with 12 bases identical to TRBD2. The CDR3 consists of 14 residues. The V and J ends lost 5 bases and 4 bases, in that order; junction bases with no gene match: 3. Germline-derived CDR1 and CDR2 are SGHTA and FQGNSA. DNA for the CDR3: TGTGCCAGCAGCCGGGGACTAGCGGGTTACGAGCAGTACTTC. Residues: CASSRGLAGYEQYF. The whole variable domain, remainder taken from reference TRBV7-2 and TRBJ2-7, is GAGVSQSPSNKVTEKGKDVELRCDPISGHTALYWYRQSLGQGLEFLIYFQGNSAPDKSGLPSDRFSAERTGGSVSTLTIQRTQQEDSAVYLCASSRGLAGYEQYFGPGTRLTVT.

V and J are TRBV27 and TRBJ2-1, with 13 positions matching TRBD2. Germline-derived CDR1 and CDR2 are MNHEY and SMNVEV (reference sequence). The CDR3 covers 18 residues. V was clipped by 3 bases and J by 1 base; unmatched bases: 6. The CDR3 nucleotides are TGTGCCAGCAGTTTTCGACTAGCGGGGGGCCCATCCTACAATGAGCAGTTCTTC. It translates to CASSFRLAGGPSYNEQFF.

This chain connects TRBV25-1 to TRBJ2-7, with D tentatively TRBD2 (5 bases). CDR1 is MGHDK and CDR2 is SYGVNS in the germline V gene. This CDR3 region has 14 residues. Between the trimmed V and J ends, which lost 3 bases and 2 bases, there was a span of 11 bases. Here the CDR3 DNA reads TGTGCCAGCAGTGATGACGGGGATACCTACGAGCAGTACTTC. Translation gives CASSDDGDTYEQYF.

The chain joins TRBV27 to TRBJ2-7; the D gene is possibly TRBD2 (6 bases). This CDR3 has 14 amino acids. The V and J ends lost 2 bases and 4 bases respectively, with 12 bases between them. CDR1 is MNHEY and CDR2 is SMNVEV in the germline V gene (reference sequence). CDR3 amino acids: CASSLMEGWYEQYF. For the CDR3, the DNA is TGTGCCAGCAGTTTAATGGAGGGTTGGTACGAGCAGTACTTC.

The gene calls are TRBV6-5 and TRBJ2-3; 8 bases are shared with TRBD2. Germline-derived CDR1 and CDR2 are MNHEY and SVGAGI. This CDR3 comprises 15 residues. Trimming took 6 bases from V and 8 from J; bases not matched to a gene: 13. CDR3 amino acids: CASRPTPTSAGTQYF. CDR3 DNA sequence: TGTGCCAGCAGGCCAACCCCGACTAGCGCGGGTACGCAGTATTTT.

J is TRBJ2-3 and V is TRBV2, with 8 bases matching TRBD2. V was clipped by 3 bases and J by 3 bases; unmatched bases: 11. The V gene's germline CDR1 is SNHLY and CDR2 FYNNEI. This CDR3 has 17 residues. This CDR3 is CASSDQSGGRITDTQYF. In DNA form, the CDR3 reads TGTGCCAGCAGTGACCAGAGCGGGGGCAGAATAACAGATACGCAGTATTTT.

The gene calls are TRBV7-9 and TRBJ2-7; 8 nucleotides align to TRBD1. The germline V gene encodes CDR1 SEHNR and CDR2 FQNEAQ (reference sequence). This CDR3 is built from 17 residues. With V trimmed by 1 base and J by 5 bases, 13 bases remained unmatched. The CDR3 region has the DNA TGTGCCAGCAGCTTAGTCCATTCCCTTCTGGACAGGGACGAGCAGTACTTC. This codes for CASSLVHSLLDRDEQYF.

The chain uses TRBV5-8 and TRBJ2-7; TRBD1 matches 7 bases. V shed 4 bases, J shed 2 bases, and the junction held 15 bases outside the gene matches. The CDR3 contains 17 residues. CDR1 SGHTS and CDR2 YDEGEE come from the germline V gene. The CDR3 nucleotides read TGTGCCAGCAGCCTCCAGCCTGGGGACAGAAAGGCCTACGAGCAGTACTTC. Protein sequence: CASSLQPGDRKAYEQYF.

J is TRBJ2-5 and V is TRBV19, with 8 bases identical to TRBD1. The CDR3 length is 13 residues. Germline trimming cut 5 bases from V and 5 bases from J; bases unmatched to any gene: 4. Germline V gene data show CDR1 as LNHDA and CDR2 as SQIVND (reference sequence). CDR3 sequence: CASSVGQEETQYF. CDR3 nucleotide sequence: TGTGCCAGTAGTGTGGGACAGGAGGAGACCCAGTACTTC.

The V call is TRBV28, the J call TRBJ1-1; TRBD1 agrees at 9 bases. The CDR3 contains 14 residues. The V segment lost 7 bases and the J segment 5 bases; nucleotides outside the gene matches: 8. The germline V gene encodes CDR1 MDHEN and CDR2 SYDVKM. CDR3 sequence (DNA): TGTGCCAGCACCCCTGGGACAGGGTTGACTGAAGCTTTCTTT. Protein product: CASTPGTGLTEAFF.